This T cell receptor (beta chain) was identified during a study of T cell repertoires in ileal Crohn's disease. Across the study: All patients had surgery for stricturing (roughly 61%) or penetrating (39%) disease. About half of patients got postoperative therapy: about a dozen thiopurines, 18 anti-TNF.

V was cut by 4 bases and J by 0 bases, with 19 bases left in between. Germline CDR1 reads LGHNA; CDR2 reads YSLEER. The CDR3 is made up of 18 amino acids. This clone was observed once. Its antigen is undetermined. Findings and caveats of the study: Compared with non-smokers, active smokers at surgery showed more clonal expansions.

Measured with immunoSEQ multiplex PCR; TCRdb has only the in-frame clones, and not every one. The data contain under 35,000 clones, around 77% of them singletons. The chain uses TRBV4-3 and TRBJ1-3; perhaps TRBD1 as D (5 bases). This receptor was taken from an adult with Crohn's disease. Sequenced sample: ileal tissue. CDR3 sequence: CASSRRNTGSSSGNTIYF. In DNA, the CDR3 is TGCGCCAGCAGCCGTAGAAACACAGGTTCGAGCTCTGGAAACACCATATATTTT.